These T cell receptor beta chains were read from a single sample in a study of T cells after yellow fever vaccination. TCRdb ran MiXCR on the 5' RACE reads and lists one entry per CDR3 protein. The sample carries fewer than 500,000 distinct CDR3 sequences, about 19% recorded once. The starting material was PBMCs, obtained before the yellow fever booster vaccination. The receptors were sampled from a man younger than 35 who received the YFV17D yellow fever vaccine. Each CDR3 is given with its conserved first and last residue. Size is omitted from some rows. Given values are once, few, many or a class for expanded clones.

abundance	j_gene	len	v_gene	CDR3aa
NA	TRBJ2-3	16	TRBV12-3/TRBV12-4	CASSPSPGQGADTQYF
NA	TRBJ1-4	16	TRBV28	CASSFLGALANEKLFF
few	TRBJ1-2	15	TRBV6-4	CASSDRRRWDYGYTF
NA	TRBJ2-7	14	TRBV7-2	CASTHWGDMGEQYF
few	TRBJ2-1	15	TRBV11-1	CASSRWGQGVVEQFF
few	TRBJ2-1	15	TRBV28	CASSVLAGGYSEQFF
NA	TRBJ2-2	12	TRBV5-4	CASRRVTGELFF
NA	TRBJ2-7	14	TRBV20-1	CSARWRGATYEQYF
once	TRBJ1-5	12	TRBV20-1	CSATGRNQPQHF
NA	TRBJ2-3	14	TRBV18	CASSPTGLLDTQYF
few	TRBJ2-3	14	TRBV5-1	CASSLGDGGAAQYF
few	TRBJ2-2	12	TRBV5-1	CASSFVTGELFF
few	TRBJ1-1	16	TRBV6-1	CASSEYGDQGGTEAFF
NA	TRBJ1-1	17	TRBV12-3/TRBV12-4	CASSYRQISWMNTEAFF
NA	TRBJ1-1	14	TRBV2	CASSFLAANTEAFF
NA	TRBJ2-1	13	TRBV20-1	CSAGVSGRNEQFF
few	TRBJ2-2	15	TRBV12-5	CASGLGTTGSGELFF
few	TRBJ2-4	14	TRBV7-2	CASRPRGPTNIQYF
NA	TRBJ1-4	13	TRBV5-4	CASSLAGGEKLFF
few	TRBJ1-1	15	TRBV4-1	CASSQEERRDTEAFF
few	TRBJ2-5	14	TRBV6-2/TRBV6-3	CASSDRTRDETQYF
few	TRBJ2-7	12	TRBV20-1	CSATRSRAEQYF
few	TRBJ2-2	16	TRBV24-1	CATSDYGVEWTGELFF
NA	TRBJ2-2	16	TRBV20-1	CSARDSDRGLSGELFF
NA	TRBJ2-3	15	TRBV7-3	CASSSGGQGTDTQYF
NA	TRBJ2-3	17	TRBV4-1	CASSQDPPGDASDTQYF
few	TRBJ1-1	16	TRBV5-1	CASSLAPTGGRTEAFF
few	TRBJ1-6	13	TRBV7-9	CAGGLNYNSPLHF
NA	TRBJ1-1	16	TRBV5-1	CASSPLFPGQNTEAFF
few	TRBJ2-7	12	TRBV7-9	CASSLPSGPEYF
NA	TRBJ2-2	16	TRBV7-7	CASSQRTGSNTGELFF
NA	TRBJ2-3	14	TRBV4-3	CASSQGKTSPSQYF
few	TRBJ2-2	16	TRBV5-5	CASSLEDRGDTGELFF
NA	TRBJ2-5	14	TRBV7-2	CASSGDRGRETQYF
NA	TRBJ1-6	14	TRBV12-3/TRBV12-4	CASTLFSPNSPLHF
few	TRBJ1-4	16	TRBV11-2	CASSHGTAATNEKLFF
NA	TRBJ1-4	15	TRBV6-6	CASTYQGATNEKLFF
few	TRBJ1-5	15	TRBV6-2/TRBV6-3	CASIRKGGSNQPQHF
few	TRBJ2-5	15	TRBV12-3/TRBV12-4	CASRSHGGVRETQYF